The 3 T cell receptor beta chains below all came from one sample that was sequenced in a study of early T cells in non-severe SARS-CoV-2 infection. TCRdb re-derived calls from the 5' RACE reads in MiXCR, one entry per CDR3 protein. The sample includes just under 65,000 distinct CDR3 sequences, 7% to 10% of them seen just once. Here the sequenced sample was whole blood, taken at baseline. Receptors were obtained from an adult who was a healthcare worker with PCR-confirmed SARS-CoV-2 infection or an uninfected control (not recorded which).

The rearrangement links TRBV21-1 to TRBJ2-5. TRBV21-1 is tagged as a pseudogene. CDR3 length equals 8 residues. The CDR3 DNA reads TGTGCCAGCAAAGTAGAGTACTTC. This encodes CASKVEYF.

This clonotype was recorded at least ten times. The chain combines TRBV12-3 or TRBV12-4 with TRBJ2-7; 8 bases fit TRBD1. The V segment lost 5 bases and the J segment 2 bases; nucleotides outside the gene matches: 11. This CDR3 spans 16 amino acids. The CDR3 bases are TGTGCCAGCAGTCCTACCCCGGACAGGGAAACCTACGAGCAGTACTTC. Translation gives CASSPTPDRETYEQYF.

This clonotype was recorded a few times. The chain links TRBV7-9 to TRBJ2-3; weak D call: TRBD2 (5 bases). The CDR3 runs to 14 residues. The V end was cut by 7 bases, the J end by 0 bases, with 11 bases between. Germline assignment: CDR1 SEHNR and CDR2 FQNEAQ (reference sequence). The CDR3 DNA reads TGTGCCAGCATCAGCGGTACTAGCACAGATACGCAGTATTTT. Translation: CASISGTSTDTQYF.